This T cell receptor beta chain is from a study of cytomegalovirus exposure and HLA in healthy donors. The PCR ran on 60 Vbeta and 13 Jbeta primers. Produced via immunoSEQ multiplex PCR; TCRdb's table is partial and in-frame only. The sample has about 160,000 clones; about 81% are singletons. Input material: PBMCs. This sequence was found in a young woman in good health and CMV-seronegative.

CDR3 coding DNA: TGTGCCAGCAGCGGACAGGGTGGCGACGAGCAGTACTTC. It encodes CASSGQGGDEQYF. The genes are TRBV7-6 and TRBJ2-7; 8 bases line up with TRBD1. Germline loops: CDR1 SGHVS, CDR2 FNYEAQ. The CDR3 runs to 13 residues. V was clipped by 5 bases and J by 5 bases; unmatched bases: 5.